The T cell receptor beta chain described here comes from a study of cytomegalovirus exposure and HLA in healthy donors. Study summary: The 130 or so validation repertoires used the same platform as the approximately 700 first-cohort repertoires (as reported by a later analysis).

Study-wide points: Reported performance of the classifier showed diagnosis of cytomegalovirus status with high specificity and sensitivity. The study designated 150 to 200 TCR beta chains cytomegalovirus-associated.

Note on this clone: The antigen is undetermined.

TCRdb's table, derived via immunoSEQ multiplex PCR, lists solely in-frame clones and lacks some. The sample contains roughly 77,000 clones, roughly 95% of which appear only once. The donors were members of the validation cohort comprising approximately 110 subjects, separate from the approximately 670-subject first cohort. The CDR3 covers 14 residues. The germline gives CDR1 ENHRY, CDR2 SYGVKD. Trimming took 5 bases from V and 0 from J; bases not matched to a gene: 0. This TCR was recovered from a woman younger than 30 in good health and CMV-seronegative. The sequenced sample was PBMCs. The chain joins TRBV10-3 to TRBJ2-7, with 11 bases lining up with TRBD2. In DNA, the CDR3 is TGTGCCATCAGTACTAGCGGGAGCTCCTACGAGCAGTACTTC. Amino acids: CAISTSGSSYEQYF.